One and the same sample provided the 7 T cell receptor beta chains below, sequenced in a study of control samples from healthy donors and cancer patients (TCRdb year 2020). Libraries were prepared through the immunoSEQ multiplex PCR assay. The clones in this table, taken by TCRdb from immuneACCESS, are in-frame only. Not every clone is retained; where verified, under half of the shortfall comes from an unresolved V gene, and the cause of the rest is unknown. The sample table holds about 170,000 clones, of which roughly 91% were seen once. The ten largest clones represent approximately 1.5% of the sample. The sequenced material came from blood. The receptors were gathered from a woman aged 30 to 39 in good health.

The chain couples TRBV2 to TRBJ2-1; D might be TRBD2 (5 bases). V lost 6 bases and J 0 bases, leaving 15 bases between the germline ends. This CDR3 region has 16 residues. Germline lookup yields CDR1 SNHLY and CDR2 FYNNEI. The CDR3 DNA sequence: TGTGCCAGCAGCCTGACTACCGACCTCTCCTACAATGAGCAGTTCTTC. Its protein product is CASSLTTDLSYNEQFF.

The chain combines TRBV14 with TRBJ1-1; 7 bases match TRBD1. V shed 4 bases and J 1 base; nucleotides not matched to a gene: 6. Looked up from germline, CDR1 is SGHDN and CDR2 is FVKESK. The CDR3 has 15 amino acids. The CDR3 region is CASSPRTGGNTEAFF. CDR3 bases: TGTGCCAGCAGCCCCCGGACAGGAGGGAACACTGAAGCTTTCTTT.

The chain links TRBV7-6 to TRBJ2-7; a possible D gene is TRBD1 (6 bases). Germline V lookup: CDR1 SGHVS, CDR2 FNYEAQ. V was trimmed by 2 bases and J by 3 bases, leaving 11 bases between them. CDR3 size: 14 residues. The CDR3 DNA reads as TGTGCCAGCAGCTTACACAGGGTCGGCTACGAGCAGTACTTC. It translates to CASSLHRVGYEQYF.

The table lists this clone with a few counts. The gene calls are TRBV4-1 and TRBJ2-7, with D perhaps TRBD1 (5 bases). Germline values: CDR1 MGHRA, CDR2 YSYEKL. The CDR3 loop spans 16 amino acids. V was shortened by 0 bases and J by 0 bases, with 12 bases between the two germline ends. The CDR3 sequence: CASSQDQGSSSYEQYF. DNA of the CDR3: TGCGCCAGCAGCCAAGATCAGGGCAGTAGCTCCTACGAGCAGTACTTC.

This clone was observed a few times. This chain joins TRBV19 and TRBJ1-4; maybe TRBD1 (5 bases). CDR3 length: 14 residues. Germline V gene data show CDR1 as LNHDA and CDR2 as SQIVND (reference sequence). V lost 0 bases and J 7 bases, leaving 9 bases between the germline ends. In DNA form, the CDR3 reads TGTGCCAGTAGTATAGATACCAGGGTTGAAAAACTGTTTTTT. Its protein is CASSIDTRVEKLFF.

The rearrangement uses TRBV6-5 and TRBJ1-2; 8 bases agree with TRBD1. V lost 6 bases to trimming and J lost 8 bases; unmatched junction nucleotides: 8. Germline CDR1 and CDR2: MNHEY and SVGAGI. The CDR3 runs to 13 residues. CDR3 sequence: CASRTGTGAGYTF. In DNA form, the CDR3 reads TGTGCCAGCAGAACCGGGACAGGTGCGGGCTACACCTTC.

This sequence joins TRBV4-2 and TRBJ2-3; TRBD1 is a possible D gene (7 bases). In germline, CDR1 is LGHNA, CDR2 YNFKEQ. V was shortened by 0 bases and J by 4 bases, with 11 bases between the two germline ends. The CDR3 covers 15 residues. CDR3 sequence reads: CASSQDQGGADTQYF. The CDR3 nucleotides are TGTGCCAGCAGCCAAGATCAGGGGGGCGCAGATACGCAGTATTTT.